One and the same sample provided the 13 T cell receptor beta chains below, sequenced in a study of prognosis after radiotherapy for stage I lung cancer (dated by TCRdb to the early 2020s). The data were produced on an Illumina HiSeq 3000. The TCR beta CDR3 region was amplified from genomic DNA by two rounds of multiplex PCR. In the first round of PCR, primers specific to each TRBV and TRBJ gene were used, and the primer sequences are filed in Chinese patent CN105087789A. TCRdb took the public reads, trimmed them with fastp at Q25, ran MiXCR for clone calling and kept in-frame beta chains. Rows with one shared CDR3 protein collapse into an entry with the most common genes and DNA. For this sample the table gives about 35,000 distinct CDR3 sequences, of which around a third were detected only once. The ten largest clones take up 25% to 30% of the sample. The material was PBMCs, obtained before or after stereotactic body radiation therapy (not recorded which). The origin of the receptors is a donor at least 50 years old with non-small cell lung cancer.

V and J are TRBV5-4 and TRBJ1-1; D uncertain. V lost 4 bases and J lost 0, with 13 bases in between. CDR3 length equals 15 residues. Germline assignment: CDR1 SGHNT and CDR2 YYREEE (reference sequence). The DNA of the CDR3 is TGTGCCAGCAGCGCCGATGGGCCGGTGAACACTGAAGCTTTCTTT. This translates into CASSADGPVNTEAFF.

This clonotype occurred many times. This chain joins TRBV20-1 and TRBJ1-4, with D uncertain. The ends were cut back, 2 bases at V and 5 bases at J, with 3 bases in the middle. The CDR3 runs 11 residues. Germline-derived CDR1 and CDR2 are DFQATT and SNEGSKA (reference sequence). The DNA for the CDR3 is TGCAGTGCTAGAAACAATGAAAAACTGTTTTTT. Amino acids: CSARNNEKLFF.

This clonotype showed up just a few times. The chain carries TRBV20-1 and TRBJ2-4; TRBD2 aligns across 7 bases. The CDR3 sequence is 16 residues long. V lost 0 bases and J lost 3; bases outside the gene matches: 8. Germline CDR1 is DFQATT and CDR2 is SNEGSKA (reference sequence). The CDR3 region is CSAREGLAGDKNIQYF. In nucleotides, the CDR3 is TGCAGTGCTAGAGAGGGGTTAGCGGGTGACAAAAACATTCAGTACTTC.

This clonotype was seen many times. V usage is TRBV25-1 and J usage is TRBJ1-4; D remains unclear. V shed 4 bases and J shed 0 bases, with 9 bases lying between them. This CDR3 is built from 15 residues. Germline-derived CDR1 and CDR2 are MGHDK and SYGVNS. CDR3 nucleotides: TGTGCCAGCAGTGCCCATTCTGCAACTAATGAAAAACTGTTTTTT. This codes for CASSAHSATNEKLFF.

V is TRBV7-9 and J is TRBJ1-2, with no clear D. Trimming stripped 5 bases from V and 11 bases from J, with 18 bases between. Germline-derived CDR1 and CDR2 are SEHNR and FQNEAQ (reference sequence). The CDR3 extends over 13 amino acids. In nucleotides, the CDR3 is TGTGCCAGCAGCAGTAGGGAAGCGGGTGGATACACCTTC. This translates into CASSSREAGGYTF.

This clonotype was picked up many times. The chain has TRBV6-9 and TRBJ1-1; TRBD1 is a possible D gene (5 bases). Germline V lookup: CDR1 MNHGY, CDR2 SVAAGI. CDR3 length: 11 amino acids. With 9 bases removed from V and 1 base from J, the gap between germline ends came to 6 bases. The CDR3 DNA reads TGTGCCAGGAGGGGGAACACTGAAGCTTTCTTT. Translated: CARRGNTEAFF.

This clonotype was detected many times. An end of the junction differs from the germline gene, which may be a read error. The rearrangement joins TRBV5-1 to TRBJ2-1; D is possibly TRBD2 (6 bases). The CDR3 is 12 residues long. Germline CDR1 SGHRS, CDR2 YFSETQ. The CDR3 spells CASSSAGNEQFF. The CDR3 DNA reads TGTGCCAGCAGTTCGGCGGGAAATGAGCAGTTCTTC. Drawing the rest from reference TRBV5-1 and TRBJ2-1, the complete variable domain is KAGVTQTPRYLIKTRGQQVTLSCSPISGHRSVSWYQQTPGQGLQFLFEYFSETQRNKGNFPGRFSGRQFSNSRSEMNVSTLELGDSALYLCASSSAGNEQFFGPGTRLTVL.

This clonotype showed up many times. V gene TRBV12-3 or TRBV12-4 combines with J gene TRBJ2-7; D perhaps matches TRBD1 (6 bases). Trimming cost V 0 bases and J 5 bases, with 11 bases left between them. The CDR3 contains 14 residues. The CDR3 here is CASSLAGAGNEQYF. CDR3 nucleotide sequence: TGTGCCAGCAGTTTAGCGGGGGCTGGCAACGAGCAGTACTTC.

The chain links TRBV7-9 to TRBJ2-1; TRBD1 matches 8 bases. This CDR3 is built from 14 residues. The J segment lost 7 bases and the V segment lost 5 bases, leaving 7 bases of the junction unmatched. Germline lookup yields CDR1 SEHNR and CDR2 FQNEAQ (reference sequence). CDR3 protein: CASSPGQGENEQFF. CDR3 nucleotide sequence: TGTGCCAGCAGCCCCGGACAGGGCGAGAATGAGCAGTTCTTC. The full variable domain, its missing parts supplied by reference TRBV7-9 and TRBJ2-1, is DTGVSQNPRHKITKRGQNVTFRCDPISEHNRLYWYRQTLGQGPEFLTYFQNEAQLEKSRLLSDRFSAERPKGSFSTLEIQRTEQGDSAMYLCASSPGQGENEQFFGPGTRLTVL.

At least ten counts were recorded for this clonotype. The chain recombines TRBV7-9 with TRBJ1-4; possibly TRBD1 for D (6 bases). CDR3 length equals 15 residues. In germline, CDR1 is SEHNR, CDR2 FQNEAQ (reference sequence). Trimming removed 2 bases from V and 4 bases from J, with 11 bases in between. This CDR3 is CASSLRTVFNEKLFF. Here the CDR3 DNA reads TGTGCCAGCAGCTTAAGGACAGTATTTAATGAAAAACTGTTTTTT.

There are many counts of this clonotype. CDR3: CASSFKGFEQYF. The CDR3 DNA is TGTGCCAGCAGTTTCAAGGGGTTCGAGCAGTACTTC. This chain joins TRBV28 and TRBJ2-7; TRBD1 might be the D (5 bases). The CDR3 runs 12 residues. Per the germline V gene, CDR1 is MDHEN and CDR2 is SYDVKM. The V gene lost 3 bases and the J gene lost 6 bases, with 9 bases spanning the gap.

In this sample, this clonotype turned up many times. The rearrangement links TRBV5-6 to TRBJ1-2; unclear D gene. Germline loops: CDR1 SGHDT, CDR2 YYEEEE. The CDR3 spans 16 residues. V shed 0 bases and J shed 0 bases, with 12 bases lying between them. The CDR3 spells CASSLARQLANYGYTF. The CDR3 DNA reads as TGTGCCAGCAGCTTGGCCAGGCAGCTCGCTAACTATGGCTACACCTTC.

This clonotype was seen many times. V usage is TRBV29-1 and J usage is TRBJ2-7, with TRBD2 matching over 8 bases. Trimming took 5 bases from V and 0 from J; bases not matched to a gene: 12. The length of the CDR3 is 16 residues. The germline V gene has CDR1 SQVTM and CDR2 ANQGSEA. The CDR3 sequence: CSVSDTRGVFSYEQYF. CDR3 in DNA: TGCAGCGTTTCCGACACGCGGGGGGTCTTCTCCTACGAGCAGTACTTC.